These 5 T cell receptor beta chains share one sample of origin, sequenced in a study of T cell repertoires in cytomegalovirus infection. TCRdb itself ran the reads through MiXCR, one entry per CDR3 protein. This sample has about 140,000 distinct CDR3 sequences; roughly 6% occur once, and the top ten carry roughly 17%. Specimen: PBMCs. These receptors came from a human donor in good health (CMV status not recorded). Some clones in this sample may be carry-over from other donors' samples.

A note on this clonotype: This may come from a read error, since a much larger clone is one base off. The chain uses TRBV3-1 and TRBJ2-7; the D is unclear. V gave up 1 base and J gave up 0 bases, with 10 bases separating them. The CDR3 is made up of 15 amino acids. Germline values: CDR1 LGHDT, CDR2 YNNKEL (reference sequence). The CDR3 nucleotides read TGTGCCAGCAGCCAAGGTACAGCGAACTCCTACGAGCAGTACTTC. Its translation: CASSQGTANSYEQYF.

At least ten counts were recorded for this clonotype. The chain recombines TRBV20-1 with TRBJ1-5; 9 nucleotides line up with TRBD1. This CDR3 is built from 15 residues. The J segment lost 4 bases and the V segment lost 1 base, leaving 5 bases of the junction unmatched. In germline, CDR1 is DFQATT, CDR2 SNEGSKA (reference sequence). The CDR3 DNA reads TGCAGTGCTAGAGTCACAGGGGGCCTTAATCAGCCCCAGCATTTT. Encoded protein: CSARVTGGLNQPQHF.

This clonotype has a count of ten or more. The V call is TRBV7-2, the J call TRBJ2-1; D is undetermined. Per the germline V gene, CDR1 is SGHTA and CDR2 is FQGNSA. CDR3 length equals 11 residues. Trimming removed 0 bases from V and 6 bases from J, with 0 bases in between. CDR3 loop: CASSLANEQFF. CDR3 sequence (DNA): TGTGCCAGCAGCTTAGCCAATGAGCAGTTCTTC.

This clonotype was observed at least ten times. The chain employs TRBV10-3 and TRBJ1-4; possible D gene TRBD1, 5 bases. V was pared by 10 bases and J by 3 bases, with 18 bases between. CDR1 and CDR2 from the germline V gene are ENHRY and SYGVKD. CDR3 length: 15 residues. CDR3 in amino acids: CATSGSGTPNEKLFF. CDR3 in DNA: TGTGCCACCTCAGGAAGCGGGACGCCTAATGAAAAACTGTTTTTT.

There are many counts of this clonotype. V and J are TRBV5-1 and TRBJ1-2, with no clear D. Germline-derived CDR1 and CDR2 are SGHRS and YFSETQ. This CDR3 has 14 residues. V gave up 7 bases and J gave up 4 bases, with 17 bases separating them. Written as DNA, the CDR3 is TGCGCCAGCGCTCCACCAGAACAATCCTATGGCTACACCTTC. It translates to CASAPPEQSYGYTF.